This TCR beta chain was recorded in a study of shared clonotypes between healthy human individuals. Naive CD8 cells were CD45RO-negative, positively selected for CCR7, excluding terminally differentiated effector memory CD45RA+ cells. CDR1 and CDR2 (germline): SGHKS, YYEKEE (reference sequence). Trimming removed 0 bases from V and 1 base from J; junction bases left unmatched: 12. The CDR3 consists of 19 residues. Data came from immunoSEQ multiplex PCR; TCRdb stores just in-frame clones and leaves some out. This table holds around 610,000 clones, around 96% found once. The chain links TRBV5-5 to TRBJ1-5; 8 nucleotides match TRBD1. The sample comprised naive CD8+ T cells sorted from blood. This sequence was found in a woman aged 25 to 39 in good health. CDR3 nucleotide sequence: TGTGCCAGCAGCTTGGAGGGGGAGACAGGGGTCTACAGCAATCAGCCCCAGCATTTT. It encodes CASSLEGETGVYSNQPQHF. Full variable domain (remainder filled in from reference TRBV5-5 and TRBJ1-5): DAGVTQSPTHLIKTRGQQVTLRCSPISGHKSVSWYQQVLGQGPQFIFQYYEKEERGRGNFPDRFSARQFPNYSSELNVNALLLGDSALYLCASSLEGETGVYSNQPQHFGDGTRLSIL.